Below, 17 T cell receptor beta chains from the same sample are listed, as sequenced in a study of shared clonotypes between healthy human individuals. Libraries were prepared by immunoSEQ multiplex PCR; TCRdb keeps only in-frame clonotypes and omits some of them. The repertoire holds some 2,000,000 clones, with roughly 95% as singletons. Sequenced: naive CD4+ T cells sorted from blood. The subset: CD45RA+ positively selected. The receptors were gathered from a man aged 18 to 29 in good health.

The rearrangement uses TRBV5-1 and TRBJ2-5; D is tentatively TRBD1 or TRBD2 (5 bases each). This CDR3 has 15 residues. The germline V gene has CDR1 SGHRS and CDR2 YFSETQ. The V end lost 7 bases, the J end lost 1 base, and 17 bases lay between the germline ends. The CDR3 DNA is TGCGCCAGCGGCCAATCTTGGGGGACCCAAGAGACCCAGTACTTC. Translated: CASGQSWGTQETQYF.

The CDR3 sequence: CASSQALAEGQETQYF. For the CDR3, the DNA is TGTGCCAGCAGCCAAGCTCTAGCGGAGGGCCAAGAGACCCAGTACTTC. The chain links TRBV4-2 to TRBJ2-5; the match to TRBD2 covers 7 bases. The trim removed 1 base at V and 1 base at J, leaving 6 bases unmatched. This CDR3 has 16 amino acids. CDR1 is LGHNA and CDR2 is YNFKEQ in the germline V gene.

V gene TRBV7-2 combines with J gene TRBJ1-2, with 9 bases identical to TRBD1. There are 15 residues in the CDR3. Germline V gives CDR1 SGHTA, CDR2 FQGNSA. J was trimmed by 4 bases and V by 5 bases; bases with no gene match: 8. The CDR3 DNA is TGTGCCAGCAGCACGGGACAGGGAAAGACCTATGGCTACACCTTC. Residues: CASSTGQGKTYGYTF.

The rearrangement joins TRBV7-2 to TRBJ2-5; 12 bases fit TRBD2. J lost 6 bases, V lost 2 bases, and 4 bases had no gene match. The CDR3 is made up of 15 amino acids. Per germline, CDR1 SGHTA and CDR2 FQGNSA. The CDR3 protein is CASSLTSGGLKTQYF. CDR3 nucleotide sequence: TGTGCCAGCAGCTTAACTAGCGGGGGGCTCAAGACCCAGTACTTC.

CDR3 DNA: TGTGCCAGCTCACCAAACACCCCGAACACCGGGGAGCTGTTTTTT. Encoded protein: CASSPNTPNTGELFF. The chain recombines TRBV18 with TRBJ2-2; D unclear. V lost 2 bases, J lost 0 bases, and 7 bases lay in between. The CDR3 is 15 amino acids. The V gene's germline CDR1 is KGHSH and CDR2 LQKENI.

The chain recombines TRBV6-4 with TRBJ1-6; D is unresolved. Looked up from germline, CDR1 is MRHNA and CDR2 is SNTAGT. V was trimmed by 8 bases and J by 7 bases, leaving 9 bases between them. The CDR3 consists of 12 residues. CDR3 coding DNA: TGTGCCAGCCGCGGGTGGAATTCACCCCTCCACTTT. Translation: CASRGWNSPLHF.

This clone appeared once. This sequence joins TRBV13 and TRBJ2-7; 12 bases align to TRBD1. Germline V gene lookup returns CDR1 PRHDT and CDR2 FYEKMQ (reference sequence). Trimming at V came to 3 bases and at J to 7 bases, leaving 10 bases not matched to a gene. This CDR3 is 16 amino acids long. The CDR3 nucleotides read TGTGCCAGCAGCTTTGGGTCGGGACAGGGGGCGAGTGAGCAGTACTTC. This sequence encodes CASSFGSGQGASEQYF.

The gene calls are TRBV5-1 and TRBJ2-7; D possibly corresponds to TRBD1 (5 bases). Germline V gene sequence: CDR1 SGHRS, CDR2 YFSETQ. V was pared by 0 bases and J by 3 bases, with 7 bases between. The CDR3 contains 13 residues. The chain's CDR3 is CASSLVTDYEQYF. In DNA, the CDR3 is TGCGCCAGCAGCTTGGTGACAGACTACGAGCAGTACTTC. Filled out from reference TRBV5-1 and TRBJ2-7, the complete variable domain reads KAGVTQTPRYLIKTRGQQVTLSCSPISGHRSVSWYQQTPGQGLQFLFEYFSETQRNKGNFPGRFSGRQFSNSRSEMNVSTLELGDSALYLCASSLVTDYEQYFGPGTRLTVT.

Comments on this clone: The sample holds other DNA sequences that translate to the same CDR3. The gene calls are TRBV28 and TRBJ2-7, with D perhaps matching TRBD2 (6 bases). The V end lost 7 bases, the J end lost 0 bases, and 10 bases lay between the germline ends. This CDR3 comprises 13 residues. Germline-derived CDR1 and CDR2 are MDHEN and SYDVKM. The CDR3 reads CASTPGGSYEQYF. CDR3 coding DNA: TGTGCCAGCACCCCCGGGGGCTCCTACGAGCAGTACTTC.

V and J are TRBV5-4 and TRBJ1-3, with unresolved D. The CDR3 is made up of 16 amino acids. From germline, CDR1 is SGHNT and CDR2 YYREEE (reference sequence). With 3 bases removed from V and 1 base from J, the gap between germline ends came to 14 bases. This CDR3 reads CASSYGGRSSGNTIYF. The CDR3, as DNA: TGTGCCAGCAGCTACGGCGGACGTTCGTCTGGAAACACCATATATTTT.

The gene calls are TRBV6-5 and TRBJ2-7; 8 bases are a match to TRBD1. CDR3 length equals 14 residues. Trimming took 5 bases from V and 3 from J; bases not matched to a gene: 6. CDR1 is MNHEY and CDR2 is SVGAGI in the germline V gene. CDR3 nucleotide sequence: TGTGCCAGCAGTGGGGACAGGAGGGTCTACGAGCAGTACTTC. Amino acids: CASSGDRRVYEQYF.

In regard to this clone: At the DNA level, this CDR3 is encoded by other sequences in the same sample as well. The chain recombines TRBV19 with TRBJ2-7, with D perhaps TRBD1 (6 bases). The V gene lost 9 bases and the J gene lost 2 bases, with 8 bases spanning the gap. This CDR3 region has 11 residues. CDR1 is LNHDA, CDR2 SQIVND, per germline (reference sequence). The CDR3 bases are TGTGCCAGCAGGGGTGCCTACGAGCAGTACTTC. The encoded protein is CASRGAYEQYF.

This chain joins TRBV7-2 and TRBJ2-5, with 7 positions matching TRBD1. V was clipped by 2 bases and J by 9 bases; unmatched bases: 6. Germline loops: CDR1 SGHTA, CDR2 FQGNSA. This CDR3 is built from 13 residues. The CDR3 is CASSLYGQGAQYF. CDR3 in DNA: TGTGCCAGCAGCTTATATGGTCAGGGGGCCCAGTACTTC.

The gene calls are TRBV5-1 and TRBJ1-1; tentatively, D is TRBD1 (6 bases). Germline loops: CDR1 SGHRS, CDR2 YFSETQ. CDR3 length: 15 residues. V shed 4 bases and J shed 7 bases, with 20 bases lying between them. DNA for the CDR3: TGCGCCAGCAGCACCCGGGACCAGGGGAAGCATGAAGCTTTCTTT. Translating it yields CASSTRDQGKHEAFF.

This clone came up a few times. The CDR3 DNA reads as TGTGCCAGCACACAGGCCTTGGAACCGTCCGGCTACACCTTC. Amino acids: CASTQALEPSGYTF. The chain joins TRBV6-5 to TRBJ1-2, with D possibly TRBD1 on 5 matching bases. V was cut by 7 bases and J by 8 bases, with 20 bases left in between. The CDR3 is made up of 14 amino acids. Germline assignment: CDR1 MNHEY and CDR2 SVGAGI.

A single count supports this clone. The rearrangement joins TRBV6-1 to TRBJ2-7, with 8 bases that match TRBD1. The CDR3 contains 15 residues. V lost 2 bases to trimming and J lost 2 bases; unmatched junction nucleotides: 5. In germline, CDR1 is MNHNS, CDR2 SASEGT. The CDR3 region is CASSENPDRAYEQYF. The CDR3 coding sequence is TGTGCCAGCAGTGAAAACCCGGACAGGGCCTACGAGCAGTACTTC.

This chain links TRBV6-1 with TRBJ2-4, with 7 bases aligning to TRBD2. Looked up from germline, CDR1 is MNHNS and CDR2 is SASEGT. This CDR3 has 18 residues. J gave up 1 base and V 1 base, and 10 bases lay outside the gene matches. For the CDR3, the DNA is TGTGCCAGCAGTGAAGACCCCAGGCGGGAGCGGGCCAAAAACATTCAGTACTTC. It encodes CASSEDPRRERAKNIQYF.